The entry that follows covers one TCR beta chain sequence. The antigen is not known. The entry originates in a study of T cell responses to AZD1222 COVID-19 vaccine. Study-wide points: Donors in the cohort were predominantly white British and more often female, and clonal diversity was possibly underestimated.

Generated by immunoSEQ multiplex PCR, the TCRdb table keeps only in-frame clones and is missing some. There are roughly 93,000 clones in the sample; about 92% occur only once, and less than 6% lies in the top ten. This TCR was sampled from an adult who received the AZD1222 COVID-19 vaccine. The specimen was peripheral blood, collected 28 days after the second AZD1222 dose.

The CDR3 loop is CASSLGSYTDTQYF. In DNA form, the CDR3 reads TGTGCCAGCAGCTTGGGTTCCTACACAGATACGCAGTATTTT. The chain employs TRBV5-4 and TRBJ2-3; D unclear. Germline V gene data show CDR1 as SGHNT and CDR2 as YYREEE (reference sequence). Trimming removed 0 bases from V and 2 bases from J, with 7 bases in between. The CDR3 extends over 14 amino acids.